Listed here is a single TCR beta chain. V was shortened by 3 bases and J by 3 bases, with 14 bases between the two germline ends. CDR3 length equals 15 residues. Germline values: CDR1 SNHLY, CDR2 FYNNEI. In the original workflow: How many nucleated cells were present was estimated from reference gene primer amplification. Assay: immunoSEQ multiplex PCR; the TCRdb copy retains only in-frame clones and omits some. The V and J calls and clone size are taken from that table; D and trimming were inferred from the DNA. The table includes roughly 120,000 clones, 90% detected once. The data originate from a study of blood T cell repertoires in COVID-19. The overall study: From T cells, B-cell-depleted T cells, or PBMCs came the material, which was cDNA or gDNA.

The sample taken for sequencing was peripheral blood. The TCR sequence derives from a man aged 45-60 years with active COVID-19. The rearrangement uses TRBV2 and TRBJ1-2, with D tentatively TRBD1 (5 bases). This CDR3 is CASSEGRGSYYGYTF. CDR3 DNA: TGTGCCAGCAGTGAGGGACGGGGGTCTTACTATGGCTACACCTTC.